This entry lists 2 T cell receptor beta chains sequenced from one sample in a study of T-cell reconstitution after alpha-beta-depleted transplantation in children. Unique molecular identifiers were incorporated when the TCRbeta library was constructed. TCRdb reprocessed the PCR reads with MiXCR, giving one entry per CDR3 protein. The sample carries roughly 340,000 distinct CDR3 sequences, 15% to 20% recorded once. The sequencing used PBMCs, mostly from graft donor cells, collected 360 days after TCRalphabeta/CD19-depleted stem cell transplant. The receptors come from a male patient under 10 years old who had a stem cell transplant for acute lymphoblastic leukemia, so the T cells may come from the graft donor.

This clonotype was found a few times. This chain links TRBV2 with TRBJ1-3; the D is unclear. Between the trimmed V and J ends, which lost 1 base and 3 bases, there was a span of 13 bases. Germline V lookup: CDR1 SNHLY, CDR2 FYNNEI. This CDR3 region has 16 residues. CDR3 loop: CASSEESRAIGNTIYF. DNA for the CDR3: TGTGCCAGCAGTGAAGAGTCCCGGGCTATTGGAAACACCATATATTTT.

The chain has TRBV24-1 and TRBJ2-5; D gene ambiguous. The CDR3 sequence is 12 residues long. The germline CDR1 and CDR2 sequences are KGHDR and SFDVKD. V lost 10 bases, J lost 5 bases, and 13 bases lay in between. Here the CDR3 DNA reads TGTGCCACGGTCGGCCTCACGGAGACCCAGTACTTC. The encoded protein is CATVGLTETQYF.